This TCR beta chain was sequenced in a study of shared clonotypes between healthy human individuals. Findings of the study overall: The generation probabilities recorded for non-shared clonotypes fell below those of clonotypes shared by all four donors.

Details on this clone: Its antigen is currently unknown.

The CD4+ fraction was divided into a CD45RA+ naive subset and a CD45RA-negative memory subset. Germline lookup yields CDR1 MDHEN and CDR2 SYDVKM. Trimming removed 5 bases from V and 6 bases from J, with 11 bases in between. The CDR3 length is 13 residues. Sorted-subset replicate PCR reactions were performed with approximately 190 ng DNA, corresponding to roughly 30,000 T cell genomes. As originally analysed: ImmunoSEQ yielded junction-only sequences lacking quality scores, so filtering differed. Repertoires were generated with immunoSEQ multiplex PCR, while TCRdb's copy carries only in-frame clones and drops some. V, J and clone size are those of that table, while D and trimming were read from the DNA. The data contain some 300,000 clones, over 70% of them singletons.

The TCR comes from a man aged 30 to 39 in good health. Specimen: memory CD4+ T cells sorted from blood. The subset was: CD45RA-negative fraction. The V call is TRBV28, the J call TRBJ2-1; D is possibly TRBD1 (6 bases). CDR3 bases: TGTGCCAGCAGTCTAATGGGGGCCAATGAGCAGTTCTTC. Its translation is CASSLMGANEQFF.